Described below is a single T cell receptor (beta chain) sequence and its context. Different DNA sequences within this sample yield the same CDR3. Exposed volunteers were people who met a COVID-19 case within 2 weeks before study entry. The CDR3 runs to 14 residues. Looked up from germline, CDR1 is SGHDT and CDR2 is YYEEEE. V lost 0 bases and J lost 7, with 11 bases in between. These data originate in a study of blood T cell repertoires in COVID-19. Study-wide background: Researchers got acute and convalescent COVID-19 samples from the United States, Italy and Spain.

Authors' analysis steps: Amplified reference gene primers provided the basis for estimating nucleated cell counts. Libraries were prepared by immunoSEQ multiplex PCR; TCRdb keeps only in-frame clonotypes and omits some of them. For V, J and clone size, that table is used; D and trimming come from the DNA. The table includes approximately 260,000 clones, more than 75% detected once. Input material: PBMCs or T cells enriched from blood (not recorded which). The clonotype comes from a woman between 45 and 60 years old who had been exposed to COVID-19. This sequence joins TRBV5-6 and TRBJ1-5, with D perhaps TRBD1 (5 bases). For the CDR3, the DNA is TGTGCCAGCAGCTTGGGGGGCGGGGGACAGCCCCAGCATTTT. It translates to CASSLGGGGQPQHF.